Below, 15 T cell receptor beta chains from the same sample are listed, as sequenced in a study of T-cell reconstitution after alpha-beta-depleted transplantation in children. The authors prepared the TCRbeta library with unique molecular identifiers. TCRdb called the PCR reads again in MiXCR, with one record for every CDR3 protein. Counted here are 700,000 to 950,000 distinct CDR3 sequences, around 17% occurring once; the ten biggest clones make up 5%. Sequenced here: PBMCs, mostly from graft donor cells, sampled 360 days after TCRalphabeta/CD19-depleted stem cell transplant. These TCRs come from a male patient aged 10 to 17 who had a stem cell transplant for acute lymphoblastic leukemia, so the T cells may come from the graft donor.

A few counts support this clonotype. This chain joins TRBV25-1 and TRBJ1-6; TRBD1 aligns across 10 bases. Germline CDR1 MGHDK, CDR2 SYGVNS. V shed 7 bases, J shed 10 bases, and the junction held 10 bases outside the gene matches. The CDR3 is 15 amino acids. This chain's CDR3 is CASKNTGTGDSPLHF. DNA of the CDR3: TGTGCCAGCAAGAACACCGGGACAGGGGACTCACCCCTCCACTTT.

This clonotype occurred a few times. The gene calls are TRBV9 and TRBJ2-2, with 8 nucleotides matching TRBD2. Looked up from germline, CDR1 is SGDLS and CDR2 is YYNGEE. V lost 4 bases, J lost 0 bases, and 5 bases stayed unmatched. The CDR3 spans 16 residues. The CDR3 protein is CASSPRGDSNTGELFF. Here the CDR3 DNA reads TGTGCCAGCAGCCCGCGGGGGGATTCGAACACCGGGGAGCTGTTTTTT.

The chain couples TRBV6-5 to TRBJ2-2, with D possibly being TRBD1 or TRBD2 (5 bases each). The V gene's germline CDR1 is MNHEY and CDR2 SVGAGI. Trimming cost V 4 bases and J 6 bases, with 12 bases left between them. The CDR3 has 14 residues. For the CDR3, the DNA is TGTGCCAGCAGTTTGGGACGAATTCCCGGGGAGCTGTTTTTT. Translated, it gives CASSLGRIPGELFF.

The chain joins TRBV11-2 to TRBJ1-1; tentative D call: TRBD1 (5 bases). CDR1 SGHAT and CDR2 FQNNGV come from the germline V gene. Trimming stripped 0 bases from V and 4 bases from J, with 12 bases between. This CDR3 has 15 residues. CDR3 nucleotide sequence: TGTGCCAGCAGCTTAGAGTCGGTGGGGGGCACTGAAGCTTTCTTT. As protein: CASSLESVGGTEAFF.

This clonotype was counted a few times. This sequence joins TRBV20-1 and TRBJ2-7, with no clear D. The CDR3 runs 10 residues. Germline CDR1 reads DFQATT; CDR2 reads SNEGSKA (reference sequence). V lost 5 bases and J 6 bases, leaving 8 bases between the germline ends. CDR3 protein: CSAHEREQYF. Written as DNA, the CDR3 is TGCAGTGCTCATGAGCGCGAGCAGTACTTC.

This chain connects TRBV3-1 to TRBJ2-2; a weak D match, TRBD1 (5 bases). Germline assignment: CDR1 LGHDT and CDR2 YNNKEL (reference sequence). The CDR3 has 17 residues. The V gene lost 0 bases and the J gene lost 0 bases, with 11 bases spanning the gap. CDR3 bases: TGTGCCAGCAGCCAAGATCTCAAGGGGACGAACACCGGGGAGCTGTTTTTT. It is translated as CASSQDLKGTNTGELFF.

This clonotype was seen a handful of times. CDR3 region: CATSRDPPAEQFF. The CDR3 bases are TGTGCCACCAGCAGAGACCCCCCGGCTGAGCAGTTCTTC. This chain links TRBV15 with TRBJ2-1; D uncertain. The CDR3 extends over 13 amino acids. Trimming pared 0 bases from V and 9 bases from J, leaving 9 bases between. CDR1 LNHNV and CDR2 YYDKDF come from the germline V gene (reference sequence).

The sample holds a few counts of this clonotype. V usage is TRBV15 and J usage is TRBJ2-1; D gene unclear. Per the germline V gene, CDR1 is LNHNV and CDR2 is YYDKDF (reference sequence). V was trimmed by 0 bases and J by 10 bases, leaving 16 bases between them. The CDR3 is made up of 15 amino acids. The CDR3 protein is CATSRDSYLGGEQFF. The CDR3 coding sequence is TGTGCCACCAGCAGAGATTCGTATTTGGGTGGAGAGCAGTTCTTC.

This clonotype is a singleton in its sample. The rearrangement uses TRBV10-3 and TRBJ2-7; possible D gene TRBD2, 6 bases. Trimming left V 6 bases short and J 2 bases short, with 20 bases between. CDR3 length: 16 residues. Germline V gives CDR1 ENHRY, CDR2 SYGVKD. CDR3 sequence: CAISPAVGGKTYEQYF. CDR3 DNA: TGTGCCATCAGCCCCGCAGTGGGGGGTAAAACCTACGAGCAGTACTTC.

This clonotype was seen ten or more times. The genes are TRBV28 and TRBJ2-1; 7 positions agree with TRBD1. The CDR3 runs to 16 residues. Germline assignment: CDR1 MDHEN and CDR2 SYDVKM. V was pared by 1 base and J by 2 bases, with 5 bases of the junction left unmatched. CDR3 protein: CASSLFRTGPYNEQFF. CDR3 sequence (DNA): TGTGCCAGCAGTTTATTTCGGACAGGACCCTACAATGAGCAGTTCTTC.

The gene calls are TRBV7-6 and TRBJ2-7; D unclear. There are 13 residues in the CDR3. CDR1 is SGHVS, CDR2 FNYEAQ, per germline. With 2 bases removed from V and 3 bases from J, the gap between germline ends came to 8 bases. The CDR3 DNA sequence: TGTGCCAGCAGCTTAAGGGATCACTACGAGCAGTACTTC. Its translation is CASSLRDHYEQYF.

This clonotype was picked up many times. The chain couples TRBV29-1 to TRBJ2-1; D not certain. V lost 0 bases, J lost 1 base, and 7 bases lay in between. In germline, CDR1 is SQVTM, CDR2 ANQGSEA. CDR3 length: 14 residues. This CDR3 is CSVEDPGSYNEQFF. The CDR3 nucleotides are TGCAGCGTTGAAGATCCGGGTTCCTACAATGAGCAGTTCTTC.

This sequence joins TRBV18 and TRBJ1-2; TRBD1 is a possible D gene (6 bases). CDR3 length: 21 amino acids. In germline, CDR1 is KGHSH, CDR2 LQKENI. Trimming cost V 2 bases and J 8 bases, with 36 bases left between them. CDR3 DNA: TGTGCCAGCTCACCAAATTTAGGTACCAGGTCGAGGCTGGACAGCTCCTTCGGCTACACCTTC. Translating it yields CASSPNLGTRSRLDSSFGYTF.

The CDR3, as DNA: TGTGCCAGCAGCTGGGACTCTAGCGGAAACACCGGGGAGCTGTTTTTT. Translating gives CASSWDSSGNTGELFF. V usage is TRBV7-3 and J usage is TRBJ2-2; 7 positions match TRBD2. The length of the CDR3 is 16 residues. The germline V gene encodes CDR1 SGHTA and CDR2 FQGTGA. J was trimmed by 2 bases and V by 4 bases; bases with no gene match: 7. Variable domain in full (rest from reference TRBV7-3 and TRBJ2-2): GAGVSQTPSNKVTEKGKYVELRCDPISGHTALYWYRQSLGQGPEFLIYFQGTGAADDSGLPNDRFFAVRPEGSVSTLKIQRTERGDSAVYLCASSWDSSGNTGELFFGEGSRLTVL.

This clonotype was recorded many times. The rearrangement uses TRBV20-1 and TRBJ2-5; D gene uncertain. Germline loops: CDR1 DFQATT, CDR2 SNEGSKA (reference sequence). The length of the CDR3 is 13 residues. Trimming left V 1 base short and J 2 bases short, with 8 bases between. In DNA form, the CDR3 reads TGCAGTGCTAGAGGACGGCTTCAAGAGACCCAGTACTTC. Amino acid sequence: CSARGRLQETQYF.